The 29 T cell receptor beta chains below come from one sample, sequenced in a study of CD8 T cells in ankylosing spondylitis (TCRdb year 2017). The method was 5' RACE. Sequencing was performed on an Illumina HiSeq 2500. TCRdb trimmed public reads at Q25 via fastp, called clones via MiXCR and kept in-frame beta chains. Identical CDR3 proteins give one entry, which carries the most common genes and DNA. The sample records around 42,000 distinct CDR3 sequences, 2.7% of which are singletons. Clones ranked in the top ten supply approximately 4.5% of the sample. Sequences were obtained from blood, either unsorted or a sorted T cell fraction (not recorded which). The receptors originated from a male donor with ankylosing spondylitis or in good health (not recorded which).

This clonotype has a count of ten or more. This chain joins TRBV9 and TRBJ2-5; D unclear. Deletions cut 0 bases from V and 7 bases from J, with 7 bases between. This CDR3 is built from 12 residues. CDR1 and CDR2 from the germline V gene are SGDLS and YYNGEE. The CDR3, as DNA: TGTGCCAGCAGCGTAGGCAGTGGGACCCAGTACTTC. This sequence encodes CASSVGSGTQYF.

The sample holds many counts of this clonotype. The genes are TRBV9 and TRBJ2-7; the match to TRBD2 covers 11 bases. Germline values: CDR1 SGDLS, CDR2 YYNGEE. The CDR3 totals 17 residues. The V and J ends lost 3 bases and 3 bases, in that order; junction bases with no gene match: 11. The DNA of the CDR3 is TGTGCCAGCAGCGAGTCCTTAGCGGGAGGGCGAGTCTACGAGCAGTACTTC. Translated: CASSESLAGGRVYEQYF.

This clonotype was seen more than once but under ten times. This sequence joins TRBV9 and TRBJ2-1; D uncertain. The V end was cut by 1 base, the J end by 6 bases, with 17 bases between. Germline lookup yields CDR1 SGDLS and CDR2 YYNGEE. The CDR3 is 16 residues long. The CDR3 nucleotides read TGTGCCAGCAGCGTATCAGGATTGGGTTCCGGCAATGAGCAGTTCTTC. It translates to CASSVSGLGSGNEQFF.

This clonotype was seen at least ten times. This chain links TRBV9 with TRBJ2-3; D possibly corresponds to TRBD1 (5 bases). CDR1 and CDR2 (germline): SGDLS, YYNGEE. CDR3 length: 15 amino acids. Trimming removed 0 bases from V and 1 base from J, with 9 bases in between. CDR3 loop: CASSVGWGGTDTQYF. The CDR3 nucleotides read TGTGCCAGCAGCGTAGGTTGGGGCGGCACAGATACGCAGTATTTT.

This chain uses TRBV9 with TRBJ1-2; no definite D call. The CDR3 has 13 amino acids. V was pared by 0 bases and J by 8 bases, with 11 bases between. Germline lookup yields CDR1 SGDLS and CDR2 YYNGEE. The CDR3 spells CASSVGSLGGYTF. For the CDR3, the DNA is TGTGCCAGCAGCGTAGGGAGCCTGGGCGGCTACACCTTC.

This clonotype was seen a few times. This rearrangement joins TRBV9 to TRBJ2-7; D tentatively reads TRBD1 or TRBD2 (6 bases each). The V and J ends lost 4 bases and 5 bases respectively, with 16 bases between them. CDR3 length: 14 amino acids. The V gene's germline CDR1 is SGDLS and CDR2 YYNGEE. The CDR3 region is CASSTGGQAHEQYF. The DNA for the CDR3 is TGTGCCAGCAGCACTGGGGGGCAGGCCCACGAGCAGTACTTC.

This clonotype was seen ten or more times. The rearrangement links TRBV9 to TRBJ2-7; D is ambiguous. Trimming removed 3 bases from V and 1 base from J, with 11 bases in between. The CDR3 consists of 14 residues. CDR1 and CDR2 from the germline V gene are SGDLS and YYNGEE. Here the CDR3 DNA reads TGTGCCAGCAGCGCCCTGGCGCTTTCCTACGAGCAGTACTTC. This sequence encodes CASSALALSYEQYF. The full variable domain, its missing parts supplied by reference TRBV9 and TRBJ2-7, is DSGVTQTPKHLITATGQRVTLRCSPRSGDLSVYWYQQSLDQGLQFLIQYYNGEERAKGNILERFSAQQFPDLHSELNLSSLELGDSALYFCASSALALSYEQYFGPGTRLTVT.

This clonotype showed up many times. The genes are TRBV9 and TRBJ2-3, with D uncertain. Trimming pared 5 bases from V and 1 base from J, leaving 11 bases between. The CDR3 runs to 14 residues. Germline-derived CDR1 and CDR2 are SGDLS and YYNGEE. The CDR3 protein is CASSWSTRTDTQYF. CDR3 DNA: TGTGCCAGCAGTTGGAGCACCCGCACAGATACGCAGTATTTT.

This clonotype came up many times. The chain combines TRBV9 with TRBJ2-5, with a possible D match to TRBD2 (5 bases). V lost 4 bases and J 5 bases, leaving 15 bases between the germline ends. This CDR3 is 14 amino acids long. Germline assignment: CDR1 SGDLS and CDR2 YYNGEE. The CDR3 here is CASSPYWETETQYF. The CDR3 DNA follows: TGTGCCAGCAGCCCCTATTGGGAGACGGAGACCCAGTACTTC.

This chain connects TRBV9 to TRBJ2-1; 8 bases agree with TRBD2. From germline, CDR1 is SGDLS and CDR2 YYNGEE. This CDR3 is built from 15 residues. V dropped 0 bases and J dropped 6; count of bases not matched to a gene: 5. DNA of the CDR3: TGTGCCAGCAGCGTAGGCCCAGCGGGAGCCAATGAGCAGTTCTTC. Its translation: CASSVGPAGANEQFF.

This clonotype was recorded at least ten times. J is TRBJ2-7 and V is TRBV9; D may correspond to TRBD1 or TRBD2 (5 bases each). The length of the CDR3 is 14 residues. Germline V gene sequence: CDR1 SGDLS, CDR2 YYNGEE. V lost 0 bases to trimming and J lost 7 bases, with 14 bases between them. For the CDR3, the DNA is TGTGCCAGCAGCGTAGGTGGGACCATGGGAGAGCAGTACTTC. It codes for CASSVGGTMGEQYF.

This clonotype was observed many times. The gene calls are TRBV21-1 and TRBJ2-2; TRBD1, the table's D call, was not compared with the DNA. TRBV21-1 is deemed a pseudogene. The CDR3 contains 18 residues. The DNA of the CDR3 is TGTGCCAGCAGTTCTAAACCGTTGGGGGGCGCGAACACCGGGGAGCTGTTTTTT. Amino acid sequence: CASSSKPLGGANTGELFF.

This clonotype was counted at least ten times. The rearrangement uses TRBV9 and TRBJ2-3; D gene ambiguous. The CDR3 runs 13 residues. V was pared by 0 bases and J by 3 bases, with 5 bases between. Germline CDR1 and CDR2: SGDLS and YYNGEE. CDR3 residues: CASSVARTDTQYF. CDR3 in DNA: TGTGCCAGCAGCGTAGCCCGGACAGATACGCAGTATTTT.

This clonotype came up many times. The chain links TRBV9 to TRBJ2-3; the D gene is possibly TRBD1 (5 bases). The germline V gene has CDR1 SGDLS and CDR2 YYNGEE. The CDR3 loop spans 19 amino acids. Trimming left V 4 bases short and J 0 bases short, with 24 bases between. CDR3 in DNA: TGTGCCAGCAGCTCCGAACCCAAAGGACGACAGACTAGCACAGATACGCAGTATTTT. Protein product: CASSSEPKGRQTSTDTQYF.

This clonotype was recorded many times. The CDR3 spells CASSVVSGGSSTGELFF. The CDR3 bases are TGTGCCAGCAGCGTAGTGAGTGGCGGGAGTAGTACCGGGGAGCTGTTTTTT. The chain combines TRBV9 with TRBJ2-2, with 7 bases identical to TRBD2. This CDR3 has 17 residues. Germline V CDR1 and CDR2: SGDLS, YYNGEE. Trimming removed 0 bases from V and 5 bases from J; junction bases left unmatched: 10.

This clonotype occurred many times. The V call is TRBV9, the J call TRBJ1-4; D is unclear. Germline V gene lookup returns CDR1 SGDLS and CDR2 YYNGEE. The CDR3 has 13 residues. Trimming took 3 bases from V and 4 from J, leaving 7 bases between them. For the CDR3, the DNA is TGTGCCAGCAGCGGACTGTTTAATGAAAAACTGTTTTTT. It yields the protein CASSGLFNEKLFF. Supplemented by reference TRBV9 and TRBJ1-4, the full variable domain reads DSGVTQTPKHLITATGQRVTLRCSPRSGDLSVYWYQQSLDQGLQFLIQYYNGEERAKGNILERFSAQQFPDLHSELNLSSLELGDSALYFCASSGLFNEKLFFGSGTQLSVL.

This clonotype showed up many times. V is TRBV9 and J is TRBJ2-1, with 15 bases matching TRBD2. This CDR3 region has 18 residues. With 4 bases clipped from V and 8 bases from J, the junction kept 13 bases outside the gene matches. Germline-derived CDR1 and CDR2 are SGDLS and YYNGEE. The CDR3 region has the DNA TGTGCCAGCAGCACACGGACTAGCGGGAGGGGGATCTCGGATGAGCAGTTCTTC. Its protein product is CASSTRTSGRGISDEQFF.

This clonotype was detected ten times or more. The chain employs TRBV9 and TRBJ2-7, with 8 nucleotides matching TRBD2. Germline V gives CDR1 SGDLS, CDR2 YYNGEE. The junction had 5 bases not matched to a gene; V was cut back by 0 bases and J by 0 bases. This CDR3 is built from 16 residues. The CDR3 loop is CASSVGRLAGSYEQYF. The CDR3 DNA is TGTGCCAGCAGCGTAGGTCGGCTAGCGGGCTCCTACGAGCAGTACTTC.

This clonotype has a count of ten or more. V is TRBV9 and J is TRBJ2-1, with D possibly TRBD1 on 6 matching bases. The germline V gene has CDR1 SGDLS and CDR2 YYNGEE. V lost 4 bases and J 1 base, leaving 9 bases between the germline ends. This CDR3 has 14 amino acids. The CDR3 region has the DNA TGTGCCAGCAGCTCGAGGGGGTCCTACAATGAGCAGTTCTTC. Its protein is CASSSRGSYNEQFF.

This clonotype was recorded at least ten times. The rearrangement uses TRBV9 and TRBJ2-4; possible D gene TRBD2, 5 bases. Germline CDR1 and CDR2: SGDLS and YYNGEE. V dropped 0 bases and J dropped 8 bases, with 9 bases sitting between them. The CDR3 spans 13 residues. The chain's CDR3 is CASSVDLGDIQYF. CDR3 DNA sequence: TGTGCCAGCAGCGTAGATTTGGGAGACATTCAGTACTTC.

This clonotype was recorded at least ten times. V gene TRBV9 combines with J gene TRBJ2-2; D might be TRBD1 (6 bases). Germline loops: CDR1 SGDLS, CDR2 YYNGEE. The CDR3 runs to 16 residues. Trimming removed 3 bases at V and 5 bases at J, with 17 bases between. CDR3 nucleotide sequence: TGTGCCAGCAGCGGCAGACAGGACGGGGCGACCGGGGAGCTGTTTTTT. This codes for CASSGRQDGATGELFF.

Within the sample, this clonotype is medium-sized. The chain joins TRBV9 to TRBJ1-1, with D maybe TRBD1 (5 bases). The CDR3 consists of 15 residues. Germline V lookup: CDR1 SGDLS, CDR2 YYNGEE. The germline V and J ends were trimmed by 2 bases and 4 bases, with 15 bases remaining between them. CDR3 nucleotides: TGTGCCAGCAGCGTTCGGGGAGGGGTAGGCACTGAAGCTTTCTTT. Translating gives CASSVRGGVGTEAFF.

In its sample, this clonotype was seen many times. This chain links TRBV9 with TRBJ2-1; D is possibly TRBD2 (5 bases). Germline V lookup: CDR1 SGDLS, CDR2 YYNGEE. The ends were cut back, 0 bases at V and 4 bases at J, with 11 bases in the middle. The CDR3 loop spans 15 amino acids. The CDR3, as DNA: TGTGCCAGCAGCGTAGGAACAGCGGCATACAATGAGCAGTTCTTC. Its translation: CASSVGTAAYNEQFF.

Ten or more counts support this clonotype. The chain combines TRBV9 with TRBJ2-3; 9 positions match TRBD2. J lost 0 bases, V lost 2 bases, and 10 bases had no gene match. This CDR3 has 18 residues. Germline lookup yields CDR1 SGDLS and CDR2 YYNGEE. CDR3 sequence reads: CASSVSGSGGSSTDTQYF. The CDR3 DNA follows: TGTGCCAGCAGCGTTTCTGGGAGCGGGGGGTCTAGCACAGATACGCAGTATTTT.

This clonotype was counted at least ten times. This rearrangement joins TRBV9 to TRBJ2-1; 8 nucleotides align to TRBD2. Trimming took 0 bases from V and 7 from J; bases not matched to a gene: 6. This CDR3 region has 15 residues. Germline lookup yields CDR1 SGDLS and CDR2 YYNGEE. CDR3 sequence: CASSVDASGRNEQFF. The CDR3 DNA sequence: TGTGCCAGCAGCGTAGATGCTAGCGGGCGGAATGAGCAGTTCTTC.

This clonotype has just a few counts. J is TRBJ2-1 and V is TRBV9; tentatively, D is TRBD1 or TRBD2 (6 bases each). This CDR3 has 15 residues. CDR1 is SGDLS and CDR2 is YYNGEE in the germline V gene. The germline V and J ends were trimmed by 5 bases and 4 bases, with 16 bases remaining between them. This chain's CDR3 is CASSETSQGYNEQFF. CDR3 in DNA: TGTGCCAGCAGTGAAACTAGCCAGGGGTACAATGAGCAGTTCTTC.

This clonotype was found many times. The J gene is TRBJ2-1, the V gene TRBV9; the D gene could be TRBD1 or TRBD2 (6 bases each). Deletions cut 3 bases from V and 3 bases from J, with 16 bases between. CDR1 is SGDLS and CDR2 is YYNGEE in the germline V gene. The CDR3 runs 16 residues. DNA of the CDR3: TGTGCCAGCAGCGCCCCTCCGGGGGCGGACTACAATGAGCAGTTCTTC. This sequence encodes CASSAPPGADYNEQFF.

The table lists this clonotype with many counts. The chain uses TRBV9 and TRBJ2-1; 8 nucleotides align to TRBD2. Trimming took 4 bases from V and 0 from J; bases not matched to a gene: 3. Germline CDR1 is SGDLS and CDR2 is YYNGEE. CDR3 length equals 15 residues. CDR3 coding DNA: TGTGCCAGCAGCCCCGGGGGGGGCTCCTACAATGAGCAGTTCTTC. Translation gives CASSPGGGSYNEQFF. The full variable domain, its missing parts supplied by reference TRBV9 and TRBJ2-1, is DSGVTQTPKHLITATGQRVTLRCSPRSGDLSVYWYQQSLDQGLQFLIQYYNGEERAKGNILERFSAQQFPDLHSELNLSSLELGDSALYFCASSPGGGSYNEQFFGPGTRLTVL.

This clonotype was detected many times. The chain has TRBV9 and TRBJ2-5; 12 bases align to TRBD2. Germline V gives CDR1 SGDLS, CDR2 YYNGEE. Trimming cost V 4 bases and J 2 bases; bases outside gene matches: 3. The CDR3 length is 15 residues. In DNA, the CDR3 is TGTGCCAGCAGCTCTGGACTAGCGGGACAAGAGACCCAGTACTTC. Translated: CASSSGLAGQETQYF. Complete variable domain (other parts from reference TRBV9 and TRBJ2-5): DSGVTQTPKHLITATGQRVTLRCSPRSGDLSVYWYQQSLDQGLQFLIQYYNGEERAKGNILERFSAQQFPDLHSELNLSSLELGDSALYFCASSSGLAGQETQYFGPGTRLLVL.